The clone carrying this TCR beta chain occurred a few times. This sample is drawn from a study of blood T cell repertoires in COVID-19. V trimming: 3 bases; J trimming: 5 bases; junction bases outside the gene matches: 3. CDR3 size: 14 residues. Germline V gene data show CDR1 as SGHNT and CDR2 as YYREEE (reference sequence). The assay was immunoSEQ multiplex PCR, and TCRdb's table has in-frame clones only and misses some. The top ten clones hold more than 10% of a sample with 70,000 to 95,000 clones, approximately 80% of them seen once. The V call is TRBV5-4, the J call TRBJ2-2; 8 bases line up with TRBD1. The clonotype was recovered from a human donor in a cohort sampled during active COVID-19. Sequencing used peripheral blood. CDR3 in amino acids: CASSYYRGTGELFF. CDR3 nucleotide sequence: TGTGCCAGCAGCTACTACAGGGGGACCGGGGAGCTGTTTTTT.